This T cell receptor (beta chain) stems from a study of human T cells and chemical hapten exposure. Study background: Per-sample TCR yield variation was attributed mainly to small pooled library volume differences.

CDR1 and CDR2 (germline): MNHEY, SVGAGI. The CDR3 covers 14 residues. Trimming left V 7 bases short and J 4 bases short, with 16 bases between. As to this clonotype: Its antigen is still unknown.

Findings and caveats of the study: TCRs above 1 in 1000 frequency stayed constant with DPC sensitization.

TCRdb analysed the RACE reads with MiXCR anew, one entry per CDR3 protein. Of approximately 84,000 distinct CDR3 sequences detected, approximately 8.6% appear once; the ten largest clones hold roughly 1.4%. Noted time point: healthy volunteer bleed at 6 weeks. Unfractionated whole blood served as the source for total RNA extraction. J is TRBJ1-2 and V is TRBV6-5, with D possibly being TRBD1 (5 bases). The clonotype originates from a male donor in good health. Some clones in this sample may be carry-over from other donors' samples. The sequenced sample was whole blood. The CDR3 DNA reads TGTGCCAGCACCCCAGGGCCGTCGGGCTATGGCTACACCTTC. As protein: CASTPGPSGYGYTF.